This entry features one T cell receptor (beta chain) sequence. Per the germline V gene, CDR1 is SNHLY and CDR2 is FYNNEI. The CDR3 runs 13 residues. V was trimmed by 7 bases and J by 2 bases, leaving 12 bases between them. These data belong to a study of identical twins. TCRdb analysed the 5' RACE reads with MiXCR anew, one entry per CDR3 protein. The sample has hundreds of thousands of distinct CDR3 sequences, 15% to 20% seen once. These same data were also listed under a study on T cells expressing NK-cell markers. That work contributes: Similarly, these clonotypes led the CD3+CD56-NKG2C+ fraction as well in a handful of donors.

The sample comprised PBMCs. The source of this sequence is a woman aged 18-35 years in good health. The rearrangement joins TRBV2 to TRBJ2-7; no definite D call. This chain's CDR3 is CASTRGWPYEQYF. CDR3 nucleotide sequence: TGTGCCAGCACCCGCGGTTGGCCCTACGAGCAGTACTTC.